This TCR beta chain came from a study of CD8 T cells in Susac syndrome. CDR1 is MNHEY, CDR2 SVGAGI, per germline. The V end was cut by 2 bases, the J end by 2 bases, with 11 bases between. The CDR3 is 15 residues long. Reverse transcription of about 0.45 to 1 ug RNA used random hexamers. TCRdb redid the calling of the immunoSEQ multiplex PCR reads with MiXCR, one entry per CDR3 protein. The sample gives approximately 120,000 distinct CDR3 sequences, approximately 96% of which show up once; 0.096% is in the top ten. Input material: CD4+ T cells from PBMCs. The V gene is TRBV6-5, the J gene TRBJ2-3; D is possibly TRBD1 (5 bases). The sequence was collected from a human donor in good health. The CDR3 sequence: CASSYGADNTDTQYF. In DNA, the CDR3 is TGTGCCAGCAGTTACGGGGCGGATAACACAGATACGCAGTATTTT.